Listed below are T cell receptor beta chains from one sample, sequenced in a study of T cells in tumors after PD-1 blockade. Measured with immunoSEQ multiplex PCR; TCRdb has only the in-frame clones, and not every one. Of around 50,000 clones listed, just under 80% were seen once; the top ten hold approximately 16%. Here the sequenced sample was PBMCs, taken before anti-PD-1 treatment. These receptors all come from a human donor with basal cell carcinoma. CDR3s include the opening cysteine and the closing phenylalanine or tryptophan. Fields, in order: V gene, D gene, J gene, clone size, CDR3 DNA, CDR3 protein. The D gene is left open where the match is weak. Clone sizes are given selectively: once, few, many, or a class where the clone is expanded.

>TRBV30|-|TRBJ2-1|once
TGTGCCTGGGGGGGTGGGGCCGGGGGCGAGCAGTTCTTC
CAWGGGAGGEQFF
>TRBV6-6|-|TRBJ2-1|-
TGTGCCAGCAGCCACCTCAAGGGACAAGTCGATGAGCAGTTCTTC
CASSHLKGQVDEQFF
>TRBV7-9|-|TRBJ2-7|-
TGTGCCAGCAGCTTAGCGCGGGGCGGGTACGAGCAGTACTTC
CASSLARGGYEQYF
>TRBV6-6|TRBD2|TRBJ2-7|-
TGTGCCAGCAGCACCTCCATGGGACTAGCGGGGTCCTACCACCCCTACGAGCAGTACTTC
CASSTSMGLAGSYHPYEQYF
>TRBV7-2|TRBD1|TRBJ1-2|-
TGTGCCAGCAGCCCAACACAGGGGGCGGGCTATGGCTACACCTTC
CASSPTQGAGYGYTF
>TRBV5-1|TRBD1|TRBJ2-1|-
TGCGCCAGCGGGCGGGACAGGGGTAACAATGAGCAGTTCTTC
CASGRDRGNNEQFF
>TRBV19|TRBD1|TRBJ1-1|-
TGTGCCAGTAGTACCGGGACAGCTAACACTGAAGCTTTCTTT
CASSTGTANTEAFF
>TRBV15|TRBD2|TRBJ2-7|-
TGTGCCACCAGCAGAGTACCGACTAGCGGGAGGGGCGAGCAGTACTTC
CATSRVPTSGRGEQYF
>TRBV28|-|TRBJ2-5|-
TGTGCCAGCAGTTTGGAATCACGGGTTCTAGGAGGAGAGACCCAGTACTTC
CASSLESRVLGGETQYF
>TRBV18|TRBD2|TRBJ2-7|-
TGTGCCAGCTCCCCGGGACTAGACCACTACGAGCAGTACTTC
CASSPGLDHYEQYF
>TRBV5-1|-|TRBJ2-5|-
TGCGCCAGCAGCCCGGCTCAGATGGAGACCCAGTACTTC
CASSPAQMETQYF
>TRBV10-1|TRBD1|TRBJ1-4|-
TGCGCCAGCAGTCCGGGACAGGGAGGCGAAAAACTGTTTTTT
CASSPGQGGEKLFF